The clone carrying this TCR beta chain appeared a single time. Its cognate antigen is unknown. Enrollment shut out patients with autoimmune disease history or systemic immunosuppression. Clones were read by immunoSEQ multiplex PCR, and TCRdb kept only the in-frame ones, dropping some. The table shows about 44,000 clones, with 80% occurring only once. The data are from a study of OX40 agonist ivuxolimab in advanced cancers. Background on the study: The dose-escalation cohort was about 80% male, with a mean age of around 60 years, ranging about 23 to 80.

Study-wide results and caveats: Expanded peripheral T cells had an undetermined antigen specificity.

The clonotype was recovered from an adult with an advanced solid tumor such as melanoma, head and neck, liver or kidney cancer. The sequences come from CD4+ or CD8+ T cells sorted from blood, collected in a trial of the OX40 agonist ivuxolimab.

The CDR3 sequence: CASSPSTRQRTTGELFF. The CDR3 DNA reads as TGTGCCAGCTCACCAAGTACTAGACAAAGGACAACCGGGGAGCTGTTTTTT. The chain has TRBV18 and TRBJ2-2; either TRBD1 or TRBD2 may fit D (5 bases each). The CDR3 runs to 17 residues. The V gene's germline CDR1 is KGHSH and CDR2 LQKENI. Trimming stripped 2 bases from V and 5 bases from J, with 18 bases between.